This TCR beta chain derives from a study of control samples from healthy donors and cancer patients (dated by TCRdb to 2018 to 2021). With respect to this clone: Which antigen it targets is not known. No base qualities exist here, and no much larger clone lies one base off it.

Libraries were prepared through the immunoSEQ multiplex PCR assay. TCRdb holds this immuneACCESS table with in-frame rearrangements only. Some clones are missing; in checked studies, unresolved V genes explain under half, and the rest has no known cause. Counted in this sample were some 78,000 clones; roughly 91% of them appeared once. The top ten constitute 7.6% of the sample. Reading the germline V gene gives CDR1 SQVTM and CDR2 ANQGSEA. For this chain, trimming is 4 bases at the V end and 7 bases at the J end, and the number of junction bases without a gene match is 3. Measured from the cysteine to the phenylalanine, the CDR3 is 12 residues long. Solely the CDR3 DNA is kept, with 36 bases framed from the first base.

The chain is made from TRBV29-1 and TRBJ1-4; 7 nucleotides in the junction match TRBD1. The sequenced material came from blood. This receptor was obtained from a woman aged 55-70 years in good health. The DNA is TGCAGCGTTGGACAGGGTGGTGAAAAACTGTTTTTT. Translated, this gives CSVGQGGEKLFF.